What follows are 2 T cell receptor beta chains derived from one specimen sequenced in a study of cytomegalovirus exposure and HLA in healthy donors. PCR was performed using 60 Vbeta and 13 Jbeta primers. Only in-frame clones appear in the TCRdb table, and some are missing; sequencing was by immunoSEQ multiplex PCR. The sample yields about 130,000 clones, around 80% seen once. The specimen sequenced was PBMCs. The source is a woman between 45 and 65 years old in good health and CMV-seronegative.

The chain recombines TRBV5-4 with TRBJ2-7, with D possibly matching TRBD2 (6 bases). The V end lost 4 bases, the J end lost 7 bases, and 12 bases lay between the germline ends. Germline V lookup: CDR1 SGHNT, CDR2 YYREEE (reference sequence). The CDR3 consists of 12 residues. The CDR3 sequence is CASSLGGVEQYF. In nucleotides, the CDR3 is TGTGCCAGCAGCCTGGGAGGAGTGGAGCAGTACTTC.

The chain couples TRBV5-6 to TRBJ1-1, with TRBD1 matching 8 bases. The CDR3 loop spans 15 amino acids. CDR1 is SGHDT and CDR2 is YYEEEE in the germline V gene. J lost 5 bases, V lost 1 base, and 7 bases had no gene match. CDR3 loop: CASSLRTGLSTEAFF. DNA of the CDR3: TGTGCCAGCAGCTTGCGGACAGGGCTGAGTACTGAAGCTTTCTTT.